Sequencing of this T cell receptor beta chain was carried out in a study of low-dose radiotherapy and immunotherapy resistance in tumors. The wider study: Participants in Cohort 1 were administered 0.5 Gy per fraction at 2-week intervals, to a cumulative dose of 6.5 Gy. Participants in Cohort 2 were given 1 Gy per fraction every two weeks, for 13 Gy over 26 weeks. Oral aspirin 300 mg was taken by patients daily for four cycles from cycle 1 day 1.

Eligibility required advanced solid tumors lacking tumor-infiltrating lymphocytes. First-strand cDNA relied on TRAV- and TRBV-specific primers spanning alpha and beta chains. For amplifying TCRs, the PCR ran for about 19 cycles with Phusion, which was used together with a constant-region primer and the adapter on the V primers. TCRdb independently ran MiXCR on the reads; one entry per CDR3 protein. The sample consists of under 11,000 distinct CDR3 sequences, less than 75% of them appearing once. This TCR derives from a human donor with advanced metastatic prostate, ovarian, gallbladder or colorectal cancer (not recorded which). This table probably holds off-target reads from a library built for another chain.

Here the CDR3 reads CASSRLGTAGTEAFF. DNA for the CDR3: TGCGCCAGCAGCCGCCTGGGAACAGCGGGCACTGAAGCTTTCTTT. The gene calls are TRBV5-1 and TRBJ1-1; the D is unclear. Germline V CDR1 and CDR2: SGHRS, YFSETQ. With 4 bases removed from V and 4 bases from J, the gap between germline ends came to 17 bases. This CDR3 has 15 residues.